Each of the 20 T cell receptor beta chains below was sequenced from the same sample in a study of molecular identifiers for immune sequencing clone quantification. TCRdb reprocessed the PCR reads with MiXCR, giving one entry per CDR3 protein. Of approximately 500,000 distinct CDR3 sequences listed, 25% were seen once; the top ten hold approximately 0.8%. Sequencing was performed on naive CD8+ T cells from blood, with Jurkat cell RNA spiked in. Described subset: FACS-sorted CD8+CD4-CCR7+CD45RA+ naive T cells. The receptors shown here come from a human donor in good health. Some libraries in this study had Jurkat cell RNA spiked in.

The rearrangement uses TRBV24-1 and TRBJ2-5; D is tentatively TRBD1 or TRBD2 (5 bases each). With 1 base removed from V and 5 bases from J, the gap between germline ends came to 10 bases. In germline, CDR1 is KGHDR, CDR2 SFDVKD. The CDR3 has 14 residues. CDR3 region: CATSDFEGTETQYF. The CDR3 DNA reads TGTGCCACCAGTGATTTCGAGGGGACGGAGACCCAGTACTTC.

This clonotype has a handful of counts. V is TRBV20-1 and J is TRBJ2-7; D ambiguous. The V and J ends lost 3 bases and 1 base respectively, with 10 bases between them. Per the germline V gene, CDR1 is DFQATT and CDR2 is SNEGSKA (reference sequence). The CDR3 contains 13 residues. CDR3 sequence reads: CSARSRMSYEQYF. CDR3 nucleotide sequence: TGCAGTGCTAGGTCGAGGATGTCCTACGAGCAGTACTTC.

The rearrangement links TRBV7-3 to TRBJ2-1; maybe TRBD2 (5 bases). This CDR3 spans 15 amino acids. V was trimmed by 0 bases and J by 4 bases, leaving 10 bases between them. CDR1 and CDR2 from the germline V gene are SGHTA and FQGTGA. The CDR3 DNA reads TGTGCCAGCAGCTTAACGGGAGAAACTTACAATGAGCAGTTCTTC. This translates into CASSLTGETYNEQFF. The entire variable domain, with the rest obtained from reference TRBV7-3 and TRBJ2-1, is as follows: GAGVSQTPSNKVTEKGKYVELRCDPISGHTALYWYRQSLGQGPEFLIYFQGTGAADDSGLPNDRFFAVRPEGSVSTLKIQRTERGDSAVYLCASSLTGETYNEQFFGPGTRLTVL.

This chain joins TRBV4-1 and TRBJ2-7, with D maybe TRBD2 (5 bases). Trimming took 3 bases from V and 1 from J, leaving 13 bases between them. In germline, CDR1 is MGHRA, CDR2 YSYEKL. This CDR3 region has 15 residues. CDR3 in amino acids: CASSQKDWPSYEQYF. CDR3 coding DNA: TGCGCCAGCAGCCAGAAGGACTGGCCTTCCTACGAGCAGTACTTC.

The chain employs TRBV6-5 and TRBJ1-4; possibly TRBD1 for D (5 bases). CDR1 and CDR2 from the germline V gene are MNHEY and SVGAGI. The CDR3 contains 15 residues. Trimming took 4 bases from V and 3 from J, leaving 12 bases between them. DNA for the CDR3: TGTGCCAGCAGTTTGGGGGTGAGGGCTAATGAAAAACTGTTTTTT. Translating it yields CASSLGVRANEKLFF.

This rearrangement joins TRBV5-3 to TRBJ2-7, with TRBD1 matching 7 bases. TRBV5-3 is an ORF; its function is uncertain. The V gene end was trimmed by 8 bases and the J gene end by 7 bases; junction bases not matched to a gene: 15. The CDR3 runs to 14 residues. CDR3 loop: CASSHEDRYNEQYF. In nucleotides, the CDR3 is TGTGCCAGCTCCCACGAGGACAGGTACAATGAGCAGTACTTC.

This clonotype was picked up many times. The chain has TRBV6-5 and TRBJ2-1; TRBD2 aligns across 12 bases. V shed 0 bases and J 6 bases; nucleotides not matched to a gene: 12. Germline values: CDR1 MNHEY, CDR2 SVGAGI. The length of the CDR3 is 19 residues. CDR3 in amino acids: CASSYSIGSLAGGGNEQFF. The CDR3 DNA follows: TGTGCCAGCAGTTACTCGATCGGTTCACTAGCGGGAGGAGGCAATGAGCAGTTCTTC.

The rearrangement joins TRBV12-3 or TRBV12-4 to TRBJ2-1; D call uncertain. Trimming removed 7 bases from V and 3 bases from J, with 4 bases in between. This CDR3 comprises 11 residues. The CDR3 spells CASTNYNEQFF. As DNA, the CDR3 is TGTGCCAGCACCAACTACAATGAGCAGTTCTTC.

This clonotype was counted between two and nine times. The chain carries TRBV5-8 and TRBJ2-1; 7 bases fit TRBD2. V was clipped by 5 bases and J by 7 bases; unmatched bases: 12. In germline, CDR1 is SGHTS, CDR2 YDEGEE. This CDR3 is 15 amino acids long. The CDR3 DNA sequence: TGTGCCAGCAGTCCAAGACTAGCCCAGCGGAATGAGCAGTTCTTC. Translating gives CASSPRLAQRNEQFF. Supplemented by reference TRBV5-8 and TRBJ2-1, the full variable domain reads EAGVTQSPTHLIKTRGQQATLRCSPISGHTSVYWYQQALGLGLQFLLWYDEGEERNRGNFPPRFSGRQFPNYSSELNVNALELEDSALYLCASSPRLAQRNEQFFGPGTRLTVL.

In this sample, this clonotype turned up a few times. This chain links TRBV9 with TRBJ2-4; the D call may be TRBD1 or TRBD2 (6 bases each). The germline V and J ends were trimmed by 4 bases and 3 bases, with 14 bases remaining between them. The CDR3 runs 15 residues. Germline values: CDR1 SGDLS, CDR2 YYNGEE. The CDR3 is CASSQGMGGKNIQYF. The CDR3 coding sequence is TGTGCCAGCAGCCAGGGGATGGGGGGCAAAAACATTCAGTACTTC. The whole variable domain, filled in from reference TRBV9 and TRBJ2-4, reads DSGVTQTPKHLITATGQRVTLRCSPRSGDLSVYWYQQSLDQGLQFLIQYYNGEERAKGNILERFSAQQFPDLHSELNLSSLELGDSALYFCASSQGMGGKNIQYFGAGTRLSVL.

This clonotype showed up many times. Here the CDR3 reads CASSVVGEAKNIQYF. CDR3 nucleotides: TGTGCCAGCAGCGTAGTCGGTGAGGCCAAAAACATTCAGTACTTC. This chain uses TRBV9 with TRBJ2-4; D ambiguous. Germline V CDR1 and CDR2: SGDLS, YYNGEE. The V gene lost 0 bases and the J gene lost 1 base, with 8 bases spanning the gap. This CDR3 region has 15 residues.

This clonotype occurred many times. V gene TRBV28 combines with J gene TRBJ2-7, with D perhaps given as TRBD1 or TRBD2 (5 bases each). The CDR3 length is 16 residues. Germline CDR1 reads MDHEN; CDR2 reads SYDVKM. V dropped 7 bases and J dropped 2 bases, with 21 bases sitting between them. The CDR3 is CASNPKRGTRAYEQYF. The CDR3 DNA is TGTGCCAGCAACCCTAAACGTGGGACGCGAGCCTACGAGCAGTACTTC.

This clonotype was seen repeatedly, ten times or more. This rearrangement joins TRBV28 to TRBJ2-3, with 13 bases matching TRBD2. Trimming at V came to 6 bases and at J to 4 bases, leaving 4 bases not matched to a gene. CDR1 is MDHEN, CDR2 SYDVKM, per germline. The CDR3 length is 15 residues. CDR3 DNA sequence: TGTGCCAGCAGGGGACTAGCGGGACTCGCAGATACGCAGTATTTT. Protein product: CASRGLAGLADTQYF.

In this sample, this clonotype turned up once. Its ends do not fully match the called genes, so a read error is possible. The chain couples TRBV6-1 to TRBJ1-2; the D is unclear. The CDR3 covers 16 residues. From germline, CDR1 is MNHNS and CDR2 SASEGT. The CDR3 protein is CARSEARVPGSYGYTF. In DNA form, the CDR3 reads TGTGCCCGCAGTGAAGCGCGGGTCCCCGGCAGCTATGGCTACACCTTC.

The sample holds a few counts of this clonotype. At one end the junction does not follow the germline gene, possibly because of a read error. The chain joins TRBV12-3 or TRBV12-4 to TRBJ2-3, with 8 bases lining up with TRBD1. This CDR3 contains 14 residues. The CDR3 nucleotides read TGTGCCAGCAGCCGGACAGGGAGCGCAGATACGCGGTATTTT. Encoded protein: CASSRTGSADTRYF.

V is TRBV2 and J is TRBJ2-5; D is ambiguous. CDR3 length: 13 residues. CDR1 is SNHLY and CDR2 is FYNNEI in the germline V gene. Trimming took 11 bases from V and 5 from J, leaving 18 bases between them. Here the CDR3 reads CACSLPPNETQYF. In DNA, the CDR3 is TGTGCCTGCTCTCTTCCTCCAAACGAGACCCAGTACTTC.

This clonotype is a singleton in its sample. This may arise from a read error, as a much more abundant clone is one base away. The V gene is TRBV4-1, the J gene TRBJ1-1, with 9 bases lining up with TRBD1. The CDR3 runs to 15 residues. Losses at the gene ends were 3 bases for V and 6 bases for J; bases not matched to a gene: 8. Germline CDR1 is MGHRA and CDR2 is YSYEKL. This CDR3 reads CASSQYNTGGAEAFF. The CDR3 DNA reads as TGCGCCAGCAGCCAGTACAACACAGGGGGCGCTGAAGCTTTCTTT.

About this clonotype: One junction end does not reproduce the germline sequence, and a read error may be involved. V and J are TRBV30 and TRBJ1-4; no definite D call. Germline V lookup: CDR1 GTSNPN, CDR2 SVGIG (reference sequence). This CDR3 is built from 14 residues. CDR3 DNA: TGTGCCCGGAGCAACCTGGTCTGGAATGAAAAACTGTTTTTT. It codes for CARSNLVWNEKLFF.

This clonotype was detected many times. The chain's CDR3 is CATTGQMNTEAFF. DNA of the CDR3: TGTGCCACCACCGGGCAGATGAACACTGAAGCTTTCTTT. This chain joins TRBV28 and TRBJ1-1; D gene ambiguous. This CDR3 has 13 amino acids. Per the germline V gene, CDR1 is MDHEN and CDR2 is SYDVKM. V shed 10 bases and J shed 0 bases, with 12 bases lying between them.

This chain joins TRBV3-1 and TRBJ2-1; D might be TRBD2 (7 bases). The CDR3 is made up of 19 amino acids. Germline lookup yields CDR1 LGHDT and CDR2 YNNKEL (reference sequence). V lost 4 bases, J lost 0 bases, and 22 bases lay in between. CDR3 residues: CASSPGVAGEVHSYNEQFF. The DNA of the CDR3 is TGTGCCAGCAGCCCAGGGGTGGCGGGAGAGGTTCACTCCTACAATGAGCAGTTCTTC.